The 25 T cell receptor beta chains given below trace back to one sample, sequenced in a study of blood T cell repertoires in COVID-19. Assay used: immunoSEQ multiplex PCR; TCRdb lists only in-frame clones, some missing. Among about 220,000 clones, 82% were seen once, and the ten largest hold 3% to 4.5%. Sequencing used peripheral blood. Receptors originate from a woman aged 80 or over with acute or convalescent COVID-19.

The rearrangement links TRBV7-8 to TRBJ1-5; D possibly corresponds to TRBD1 (5 bases). The CDR3 is 16 residues long. V dropped 4 bases and J dropped 4 bases, with 17 bases sitting between them. In germline, CDR1 is SGHVS, CDR2 FQNEAQ. CDR3 protein: CASSSLGGGANQPQHF. CDR3 nucleotide sequence: TGTGCCAGCAGCTCCTTGGGGGGAGGGGCTAATCAGCCCCAGCATTTT.

The chain links TRBV7-2 to TRBJ1-4; 10 bases match TRBD1. Per the germline V gene, CDR1 is SGHTA and CDR2 is FQGNSA. The CDR3 has 13 amino acids. V was clipped by 5 bases and J by 8 bases; unmatched bases: 2. The CDR3 protein is CASSTDRGEKLFF. As DNA, the CDR3 is TGTGCCAGCAGCACGGACAGGGGGGAAAAACTGTTTTTT.

The J gene is TRBJ1-1, the V gene TRBV9; D is ambiguous. Germline V gives CDR1 SGDLS, CDR2 YYNGEE. The CDR3 is 15 residues long. Trimming left V 4 bases short and J 4 bases short, with 17 bases between. The CDR3 sequence is CASSRLREGGTEAFF. In DNA form, the CDR3 reads TGTGCCAGCAGCCGCCTGAGGGAGGGAGGCACTGAAGCTTTCTTT.

This chain uses TRBV5-4 with TRBJ2-3; TRBD1 aligns across 8 bases. Germline CDR1 and CDR2: SGHNT and YYREEE (reference sequence). J gave up 3 bases and V 2 bases, and 8 bases lay outside the gene matches. CDR3 size: 16 residues. The CDR3 here is CASSFNRDRGTDTQYF. In nucleotides, the CDR3 is TGTGCCAGCAGCTTTAATCGTGACAGGGGTACAGATACGCAGTATTTT.

The V call is TRBV5-5, the J call TRBJ2-2; D not certain. This CDR3 is 14 amino acids long. V gave up 6 bases and J gave up 4 bases, with 13 bases separating them. Germline CDR1 reads SGHKS; CDR2 reads YYEKEE (reference sequence). The CDR3 coding sequence is TGTGCCAGCACTTGGGCTGTCGGCACCGGGGAGCTGTTTTTT. Protein: CASTWAVGTGELFF.

The CDR3 protein is CASSSGTGSKTQYF. CDR3 in DNA: TGTGCCAGCTCCTCCGGGACAGGGTCCAAGACCCAGTACTTC. The rearrangement joins TRBV9 to TRBJ2-5; 9 positions match TRBD1. V lost 7 bases, J lost 6 bases, and 10 bases stayed unmatched. In germline, CDR1 is SGDLS, CDR2 YYNGEE. The CDR3 extends over 14 amino acids.

The chain couples TRBV19 to TRBJ1-5; 7 bases align to TRBD1. The V segment lost 1 base and the J segment 4 bases; nucleotides outside the gene matches: 10. CDR1 is LNHDA, CDR2 SQIVND, per germline (reference sequence). This CDR3 has 17 amino acids. CDR3 protein: CASSIGVFGTENQPQHF. CDR3 nucleotide sequence: TGTGCCAGTAGTATAGGGGTATTCGGGACAGAAAATCAGCCCCAGCATTTT.

The genes are TRBV9 and TRBJ1-2, with 8 bases lining up with TRBD1. The CDR3 runs to 15 residues. Germline CDR1 is SGDLS and CDR2 is YYNGEE. J was trimmed by 4 bases and V by 4 bases; bases with no gene match: 9. The CDR3 DNA follows: TGTGCCAGCAGCATCAGGGGGCGCGGGGCCTATGGCTACACCTTC. Amino acids: CASSIRGRGAYGYTF.

The J gene is TRBJ2-5, the V gene TRBV13; weak D call: TRBD2 (5 bases). V lost 6 bases and J lost 5, with 19 bases in between. Germline CDR1 is PRHDT and CDR2 is FYEKMQ (reference sequence). The CDR3 is made up of 15 amino acids. CDR3 DNA sequence: TGTGCCAGCAGTACTCAGGTTGAGGGTGGGGAGACCCAGTACTTC. Translated: CASSTQVEGGETQYF.

This chain links TRBV11-1 with TRBJ2-6; D unresolved. This CDR3 has 16 amino acids. The germline gives CDR1 SGHAT, CDR2 FQDESV (reference sequence). V dropped 5 bases and J dropped 0 bases, with 11 bases sitting between them. CDR3 region: CASSQRLFSGANVLTF. In DNA, the CDR3 is TGTGCCAGCAGCCAAAGACTGTTCTCTGGGGCCAACGTCCTGACTTTC.

The J gene is TRBJ2-3, the V gene TRBV12-1; TRBD2, the table's D call, was not compared with the DNA. TRBV12-1 is marked as a pseudogene. The CDR3 runs 18 residues. In nucleotides, the CDR3 is TGTGCCAGCAGCTTTGACGTTGAGCGGGGGGCAGTCACAGATAGGCAGTATTTT. This translates into CASSFDVERGAVTDRQYF.

Only one count was recorded for this clone. The chain couples TRBV6-2 or TRBV6-3 to TRBJ2-7, with D possibly being TRBD2 (6 bases). The CDR3 has 15 residues. Trimming left V 5 bases short and J 0 bases short, with 14 bases between. Germline assignment: CDR1 MNHEY and CDR2 SVGEGT. The CDR3 loop reads CASSPGGIHSYEQYF. The CDR3 DNA reads as TGTGCCAGCAGTCCCGGGGGAATACACTCCTACGAGCAGTACTTC.

This clone was recorded at least ten times. This chain links TRBV3-1 (or the pseudogene TRBV3-2) with TRBJ2-7, with D possibly being TRBD2 (7 bases). V lost 4 bases, J lost 2 bases, and 15 bases lay in between. This CDR3 has 15 amino acids. From germline, CDR1 is LGHDT and CDR2 YNNKEL (reference sequence). The CDR3 here is CASSPGGGGPYEQYF. CDR3 coding DNA: TGTGCCAGCAGCCCCGGTGGGGGGGGGCCCTACGAGCAGTACTTC.

This clone was seen more than once but under ten times. The chain couples TRBV6-1 to TRBJ1-4; TRBD1 is a possible D gene (5 bases). V dropped 2 bases and J dropped 7 bases, with 11 bases sitting between them. The germline CDR1 and CDR2 sequences are MNHNS and SASEGT. The CDR3 spans 14 residues. This chain's CDR3 is CASSELGVGEKLFF. CDR3 DNA sequence: TGTGCCAGCAGTGAATTAGGGGTTGGTGAAAAACTGTTTTTT.

The gene calls are TRBV3-1 (or the pseudogene TRBV3-2) and TRBJ2-1, with 10 bases lining up with TRBD2. This CDR3 has 16 amino acids. V trimming: 2 bases; J trimming: 3 bases; junction bases outside the gene matches: 4. CDR1 is LGHDT and CDR2 is YNNKEL in the germline V gene (reference sequence). The CDR3 nucleotides are TGTGCCAGCAGCCAATTTAGCGGGGGGAACTACAATGAGCAGTTCTTC. Protein sequence: CASSQFSGGNYNEQFF.

The chain is built from TRBV19 and TRBJ2-5, with 8 nucleotides matching TRBD2. The CDR3 is 16 residues long. V shed 0 bases, J shed 2 bases, and the junction held 5 bases outside the gene matches. CDR1 LNHDA and CDR2 SQIVND come from the germline V gene (reference sequence). CDR3 coding DNA: TGTGCCAGTAGTATAGATTGGGAGCGGGGGCAAGAGACCCAGTACTTC. Protein sequence: CASSIDWERGQETQYF.

As concerns this clone: Other nucleotide sequences in the sample specify the same CDR3. The chain combines TRBV7-3 with TRBJ1-6; D is ambiguous. V lost 5 bases and J 0 bases, leaving 2 bases between the germline ends. This CDR3 has 13 residues. Germline-derived CDR1 and CDR2 are SGHTA and FQGTGA. This chain's CDR3 is CASSLSYNSPLHF. The DNA for the CDR3 is TGTGCCAGCAGCCTCTCCTATAATTCACCCCTCCACTTT.

The CDR3, as DNA: TGTGCCATCAGCGAGCTCGGAGGACAGGCCTCCTACAATGAGCAGTTCTTC. Protein product: CAISELGGQASYNEQFF. The rearrangement joins TRBV10-3 to TRBJ2-1; 7 bases are a match to TRBD1. This CDR3 has 17 residues. J gave up 0 bases and V 6 bases, and 11 bases lay outside the gene matches. Germline CDR1 and CDR2: ENHRY and SYGVKD.

V is TRBV9 and J is TRBJ1-1; the match to TRBD1 covers 9 bases. The J segment lost 5 bases and the V segment lost 0 bases, leaving 5 bases of the junction unmatched. The CDR3 runs to 15 residues. Germline V gene lookup returns CDR1 SGDLS and CDR2 YYNGEE. CDR3 sequence (DNA): TGTGCCAGCAGCGTAGGAGGACAGGGGTTGACTGAAGCTTTCTTT. Encoded protein: CASSVGGQGLTEAFF.

The rearrangement uses TRBV7-9 and TRBJ1-2; the D gene is possibly TRBD1 (5 bases). The CDR3 runs to 15 residues. CDR1 and CDR2 (germline): SEHNR, FQNEAQ (reference sequence). V lost 5 bases to trimming and J lost 8 bases, with 21 bases between them. This chain's CDR3 is CASSRGARFGSGYTF. The CDR3 coding sequence is TGTGCCAGCAGCCGCGGGGCGAGATTCGGGTCCGGCTACACCTTC.

This clone was counted only a few times. The CDR3 loop is CASSIGGTVREAFF. Here the CDR3 DNA reads TGTGCCAGTAGTATCGGTGGGACAGTAAGAGAAGCTTTCTTT. The genes are TRBV19 and TRBJ1-1; 7 bases line up with TRBD1. J lost 8 bases, V lost 3 bases, and 9 bases had no gene match. Germline values: CDR1 LNHDA, CDR2 SQIVND (reference sequence). CDR3 size: 14 residues.

V is TRBV5-1 and J is TRBJ2-6; the D gene is possibly TRBD2 (5 bases). Trimming took off 0 bases at V and 0 bases at J, with 10 bases between the two ends. CDR1 and CDR2 (germline): SGHRS, YFSETQ. The length of the CDR3 is 17 residues. The CDR3 region is CASSLGAAGSGANVLTF. In nucleotides, the CDR3 is TGCGCCAGCAGCTTGGGAGCGGCGGGCTCTGGGGCCAACGTCCTGACTTTC. Full variable domain (missing parts from reference TRBV5-1 and TRBJ2-6): KAGVTQTPRYLIKTRGQQVTLSCSPISGHRSVSWYQQTPGQGLQFLFEYFSETQRNKGNFPGRFSGRQFSNSRSEMNVSTLELGDSALYLCASSLGAAGSGANVLTFGAGSRLTVL.

This chain links TRBV7-8 with TRBJ1-1, with 7 nucleotides matching TRBD1. V lost 3 bases, J lost 1 base, and 2 bases stayed unmatched. The CDR3 consists of 14 residues. The germline CDR1 and CDR2 sequences are SGHVS and FQNEAQ. The CDR3 DNA reads as TGTGCCAGCAGCTTGGGACAGTCGAACACTGAAGCTTTCTTT. It specifies CASSLGQSNTEAFF.

This clone was recorded only once. CDR3 in amino acids: CASSPFSESNEKLFF. In nucleotides, the CDR3 is TGTGCCAGCTCACCGTTTAGCGAATCTAATGAAAAACTGTTTTTT. The gene calls are TRBV18 and TRBJ1-4; the D is unclear. Looked up from germline, CDR1 is KGHSH and CDR2 is LQKENI. The CDR3 length is 15 residues. Trimming took off 3 bases at V and 3 bases at J, with 11 bases between the two ends.

This CDR3 reads CASSKTFQANYGYTF. CDR3 nucleotide sequence: TGTGCCAGTAGTAAGACATTCCAAGCTAACTATGGCTACACCTTC. The rearrangement uses TRBV19 and TRBJ1-2; D is undetermined. The CDR3 is made up of 15 amino acids. Germline V CDR1 and CDR2: LNHDA, SQIVND (reference sequence). V was trimmed by 4 bases and J by 0 bases, leaving 12 bases between them.